This T cell receptor (beta chain) originates from a study of radiotherapy plus CTLA-4 blockade in lung cancer. As for the study in general: Objective responses were observed in around a sixth of patients, and disease control was achieved by 30% to 35%. Study conclusions and caveats: Expansion in blood of tumor-derived TCR clones was seen after radiotherapy plus ipilimumab. In blood, early T cell clone dynamics reportedly predicted response best, together with interferon-beta.

Germline CDR1 is SGHTA and CDR2 is FQGNSA. The length of the CDR3 is 17 residues. V shed 1 base, J shed 0 bases, and the junction held 2 bases outside the gene matches. Comment on this clone: The antigen is not known.

Clones were read by immunoSEQ multiplex PCR, and TCRdb kept only the in-frame ones, dropping some. The sample lists approximately 49,000 clones, 85% occurring once. Those patients who had chemo-refractory metastatic non-small-cell lung cancer were given focal radiation along with CTLA-4 blockade through ipilimumab. The receptor was derived from a human donor with non-small cell lung cancer whose response to radiotherapy plus ipilimumab could not be evaluated. The source was peripheral blood, collected from a patient treated with radiotherapy plus ipilimumab. The genes are TRBV7-2 and TRBJ2-2; 10 nucleotides line up with TRBD2. The CDR3 DNA reads as TGTGCCAGCAGCTTAGGCGGACTAGCGGCGAACACCGGGGAGCTGTTTTTT. Protein sequence: CASSLGGLAANTGELFF.